The entry that follows covers one T cell receptor beta chain sequence. A junction boundary mismatches the germline segment, possibly from a read error. Germline assignment: CDR1 SGHAT and CDR2 FQNNGV. The length of the CDR3 is 14 residues. The TCRbeta library was prepared with unique molecular identifiers. Via MiXCR, TCRdb re-called the PCR reads, giving one row per CDR3 protein. The sample consists of approximately 240,000 distinct CDR3 sequences, 8.5% to 10% of them appearing once. This record comes from a study of T-cell reconstitution after alpha-beta-depleted transplantation in children. This specimen consisted of PBMCs from the stem cell graft donor, obtained from the stem cell graft. The chain carries TRBV11-2 and TRBJ1-3; D ambiguous. This clonotype originated in a human donor who donated a stem cell graft to a child with acute lymphoblastic leukemia. Here the CDR3 reads CAGSLEFSGNTIYF. DNA of the CDR3: TGTGCCGGCAGCTTAGAATTCTCTGGAAACACCATATATTTT.